This T cell receptor beta chain derives from a study of regulatory T cells in long-lasting Graves disease. V lost 5 bases and J lost 6, with 10 bases in between. The CDR3 covers 13 residues. General observations from the study: Repertoires from persistent disease leaned toward TRBV28, TRBJ1-2 and TRBJ2-5. Few sampled subjects may have lowered accuracy.

Time point: newly diagnosed GD, antithyroid drugs for less than 3 months. The authors made the TCR library using RNA they extracted from PBMCs. Through Arm-PCR of CDR3 regions and iRepertoire HTBI primers, TCR beta libraries were built. Each CDR3 protein is one row after TCRdb ran MiXCR on the multiplex PCR reads. The table shows 450,000 to 500,000 distinct CDR3 sequences, with 15% to 20% occurring only once. In this sample, this clonotype turned up many times. The antigen remains undetermined. The same sample was also used in a study of T cells in Graves' hyperthyroidism and ophthalmopathy. That source notes: Ophthalmopathy got predicted by the model a median roughly 6.4 months before its onset.

The sample in question was peripheral blood mononuclear cells (PBMCs), obtained at new diagnosis, from a patient treated with antithyroid drugs. This TCR derives from a man in his forties or fifties with Graves disease. The chain is built from TRBV12-3 or TRBV12-4 and TRBJ2-2; D gene unclear. The CDR3 DNA reads TGTGCCAGCAGTCGGACCTCCCCCGGGGAGCTGTTTTTT. Its protein is CASSRTSPGELFF.